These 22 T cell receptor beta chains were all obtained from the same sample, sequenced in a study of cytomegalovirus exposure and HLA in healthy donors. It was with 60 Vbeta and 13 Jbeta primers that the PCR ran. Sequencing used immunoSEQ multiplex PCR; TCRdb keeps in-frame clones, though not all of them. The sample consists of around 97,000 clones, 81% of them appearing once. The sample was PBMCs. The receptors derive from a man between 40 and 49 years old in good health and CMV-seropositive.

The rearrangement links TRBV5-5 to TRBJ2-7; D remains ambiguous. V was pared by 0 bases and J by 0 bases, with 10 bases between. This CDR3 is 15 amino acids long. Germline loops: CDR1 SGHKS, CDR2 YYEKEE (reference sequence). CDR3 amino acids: CASSLAAASSYEQYF. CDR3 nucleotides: TGTGCCAGCAGCTTGGCGGCAGCTAGCTCCTACGAGCAGTACTTC.

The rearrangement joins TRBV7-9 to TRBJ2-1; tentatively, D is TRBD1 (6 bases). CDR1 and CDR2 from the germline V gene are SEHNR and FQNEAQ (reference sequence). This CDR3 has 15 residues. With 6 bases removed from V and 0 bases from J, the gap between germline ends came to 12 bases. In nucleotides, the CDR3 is TGTGCCAGCAGTTTACAGGGAAGCTCCTACAATGAGCAGTTCTTC. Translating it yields CASSLQGSSYNEQFF.

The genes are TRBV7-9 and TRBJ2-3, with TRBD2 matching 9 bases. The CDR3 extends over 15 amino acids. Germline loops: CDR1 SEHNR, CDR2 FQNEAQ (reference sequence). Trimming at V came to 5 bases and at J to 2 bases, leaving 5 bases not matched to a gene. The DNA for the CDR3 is TGTGCCAGCAGCCAGGGACTAGCAGACACAGATACGCAGTATTTT. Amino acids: CASSQGLADTDTQYF.

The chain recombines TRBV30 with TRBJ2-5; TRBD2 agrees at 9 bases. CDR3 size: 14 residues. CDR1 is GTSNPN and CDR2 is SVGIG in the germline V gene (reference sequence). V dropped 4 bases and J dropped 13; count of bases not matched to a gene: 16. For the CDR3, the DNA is TGTGCCTGGACTACAGCGGGGGGCCGGTCGGTCCGGTACTTC. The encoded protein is CAWTTAGGRSVRYF.

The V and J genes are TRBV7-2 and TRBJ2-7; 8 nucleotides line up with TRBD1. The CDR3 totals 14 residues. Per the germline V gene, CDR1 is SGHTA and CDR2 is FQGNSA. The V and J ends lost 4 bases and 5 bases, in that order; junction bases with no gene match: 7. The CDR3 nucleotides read TGTGCCAGCAGCTCCCGACAGGGGTACCACGAGCAGTACTTC. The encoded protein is CASSSRQGYHEQYF.

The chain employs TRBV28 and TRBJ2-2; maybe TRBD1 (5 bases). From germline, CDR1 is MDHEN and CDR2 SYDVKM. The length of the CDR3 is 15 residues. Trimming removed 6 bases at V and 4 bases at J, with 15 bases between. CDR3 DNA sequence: TGTGCCAGCAGCCCAGCCCCCACAGGCACCGGGGAGCTGTTTTTT. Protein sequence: CASSPAPTGTGELFF.

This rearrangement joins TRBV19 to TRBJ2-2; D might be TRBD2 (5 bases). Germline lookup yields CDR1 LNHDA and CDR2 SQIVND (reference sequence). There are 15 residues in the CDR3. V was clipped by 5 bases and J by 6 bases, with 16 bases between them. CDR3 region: CASSPSGMGAGELFF. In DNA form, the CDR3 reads TGTGCCAGTAGTCCCTCTGGAATGGGAGCCGGGGAGCTGTTTTTT.

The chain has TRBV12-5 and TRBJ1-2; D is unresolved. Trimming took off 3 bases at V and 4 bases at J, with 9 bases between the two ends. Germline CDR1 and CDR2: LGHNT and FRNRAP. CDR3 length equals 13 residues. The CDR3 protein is CASGLEGIYGYTF. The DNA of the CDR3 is TGTGCTAGTGGTTTAGAGGGAATCTATGGCTACACCTTC.

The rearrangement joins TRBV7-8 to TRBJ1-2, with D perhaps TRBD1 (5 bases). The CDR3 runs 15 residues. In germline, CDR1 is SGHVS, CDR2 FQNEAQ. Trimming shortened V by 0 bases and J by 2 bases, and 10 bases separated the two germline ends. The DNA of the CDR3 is TGTGCCAGCAGCTTAGCCAGGGTTACCAACTATGGCTACACCTTC. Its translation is CASSLARVTNYGYTF.

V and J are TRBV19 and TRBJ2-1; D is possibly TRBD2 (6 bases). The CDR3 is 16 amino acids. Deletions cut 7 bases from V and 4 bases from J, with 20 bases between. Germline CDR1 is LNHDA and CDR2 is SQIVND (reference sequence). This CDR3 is CASTPRAGLRYNEQFF. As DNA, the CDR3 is TGTGCCAGTACCCCAAGGGCGGGACTGAGATACAATGAGCAGTTCTTC.

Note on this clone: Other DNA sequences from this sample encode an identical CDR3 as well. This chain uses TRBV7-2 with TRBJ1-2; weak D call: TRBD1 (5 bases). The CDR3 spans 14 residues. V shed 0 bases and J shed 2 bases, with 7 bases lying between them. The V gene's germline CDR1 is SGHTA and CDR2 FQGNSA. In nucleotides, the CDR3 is TGTGCCAGCAGCTTAGCCACAGGCAACTATGGCTACACCTTC. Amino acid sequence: CASSLATGNYGYTF.

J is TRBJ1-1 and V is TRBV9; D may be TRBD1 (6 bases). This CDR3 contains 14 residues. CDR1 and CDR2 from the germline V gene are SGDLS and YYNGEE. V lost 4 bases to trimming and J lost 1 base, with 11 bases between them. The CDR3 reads CASSRQGRNTEAFF. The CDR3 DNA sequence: TGTGCCAGCAGCCGCCAGGGGAGGAACACTGAAGCTTTCTTT.

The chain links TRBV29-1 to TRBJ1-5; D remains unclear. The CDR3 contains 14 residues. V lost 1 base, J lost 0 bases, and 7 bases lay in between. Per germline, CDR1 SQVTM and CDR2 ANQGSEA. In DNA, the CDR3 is TGCAGCGTTGAAGGCGGGGATAGCAATCAGCCCCAGCATTTT. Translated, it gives CSVEGGDSNQPQHF.

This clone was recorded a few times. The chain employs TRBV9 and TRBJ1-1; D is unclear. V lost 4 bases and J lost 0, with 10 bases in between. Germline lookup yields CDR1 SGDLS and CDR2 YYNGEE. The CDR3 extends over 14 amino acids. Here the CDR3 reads CASSPDIMNTEAFF. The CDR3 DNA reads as TGTGCCAGCAGCCCAGACATCATGAACACTGAAGCTTTCTTT.

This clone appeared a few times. The CDR3 bases are TGTGCCAGCAGTGAAACCCCGGGACAGCCTGAAAAACTGTTTTTT. Amino acids: CASSETPGQPEKLFF. J is TRBJ1-4 and V is TRBV25-1; 7 nucleotides match TRBD1. The ends lost 2 bases at V and 7 bases at J; junction bases unmatched: 7. This CDR3 has 15 amino acids. The germline CDR1 and CDR2 sequences are MGHDK and SYGVNS.

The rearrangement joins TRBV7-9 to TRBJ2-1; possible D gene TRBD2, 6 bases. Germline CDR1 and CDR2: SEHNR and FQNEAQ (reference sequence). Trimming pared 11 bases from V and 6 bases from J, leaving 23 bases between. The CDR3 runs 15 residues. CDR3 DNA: TGTGCCTTGCAAGGCAGGGAGGTATCCCGCAATGAGCAGTTCTTC. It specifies CALQGREVSRNEQFF.

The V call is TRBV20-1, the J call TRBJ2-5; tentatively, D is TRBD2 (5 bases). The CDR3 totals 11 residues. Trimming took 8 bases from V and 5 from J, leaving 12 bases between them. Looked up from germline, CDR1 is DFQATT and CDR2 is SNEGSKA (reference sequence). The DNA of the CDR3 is TGCAGTCGGACCCCGGGGGAGACCCAGTACTTC. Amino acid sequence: CSRTPGETQYF.

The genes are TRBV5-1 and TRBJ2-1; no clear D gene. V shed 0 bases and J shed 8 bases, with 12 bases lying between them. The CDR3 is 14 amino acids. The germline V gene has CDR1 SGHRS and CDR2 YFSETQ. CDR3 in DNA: TGCGCCAGCAGCTTGGGGCTAGAGTTCGATGAGCAGTTCTTC. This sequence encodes CASSLGLEFDEQFF.

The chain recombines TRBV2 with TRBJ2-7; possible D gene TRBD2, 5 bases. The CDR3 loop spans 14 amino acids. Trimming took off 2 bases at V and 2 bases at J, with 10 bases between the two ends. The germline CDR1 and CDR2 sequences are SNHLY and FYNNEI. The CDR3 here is CASSEMGAAYEQYF. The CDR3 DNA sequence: TGTGCCAGCAGTGAAATGGGAGCGGCCTACGAGCAGTACTTC.

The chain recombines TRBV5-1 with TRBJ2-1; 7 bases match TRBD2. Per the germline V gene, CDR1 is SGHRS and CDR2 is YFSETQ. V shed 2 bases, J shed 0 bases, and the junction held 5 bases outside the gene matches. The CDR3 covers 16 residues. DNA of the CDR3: TGCGCCAGCAGCTTAGGGGTAGCGGGCTCCTACAATGAGCAGTTCTTC. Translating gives CASSLGVAGSYNEQFF. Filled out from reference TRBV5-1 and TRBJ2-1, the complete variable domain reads KAGVTQTPRYLIKTRGQQVTLSCSPISGHRSVSWYQQTPGQGLQFLFEYFSETQRNKGNFPGRFSGRQFSNSRSEMNVSTLELGDSALYLCASSLGVAGSYNEQFFGPGTRLTVL.

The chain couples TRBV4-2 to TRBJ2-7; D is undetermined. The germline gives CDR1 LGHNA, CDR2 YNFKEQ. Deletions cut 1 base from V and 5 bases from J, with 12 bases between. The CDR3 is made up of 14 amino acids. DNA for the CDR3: TGTGCCAGCAGCCAAGGGGCAGGAAGCCACGAGCAGTACTTC. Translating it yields CASSQGAGSHEQYF.

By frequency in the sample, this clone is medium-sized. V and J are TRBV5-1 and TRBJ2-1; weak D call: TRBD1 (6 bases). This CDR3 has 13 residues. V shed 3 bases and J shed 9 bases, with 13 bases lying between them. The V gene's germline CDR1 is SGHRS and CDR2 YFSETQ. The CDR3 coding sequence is TGCGCCAGCAGCTACGGGCAGGGGAGTGAGCAGTTCTTC. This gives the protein CASSYGQGSEQFF.